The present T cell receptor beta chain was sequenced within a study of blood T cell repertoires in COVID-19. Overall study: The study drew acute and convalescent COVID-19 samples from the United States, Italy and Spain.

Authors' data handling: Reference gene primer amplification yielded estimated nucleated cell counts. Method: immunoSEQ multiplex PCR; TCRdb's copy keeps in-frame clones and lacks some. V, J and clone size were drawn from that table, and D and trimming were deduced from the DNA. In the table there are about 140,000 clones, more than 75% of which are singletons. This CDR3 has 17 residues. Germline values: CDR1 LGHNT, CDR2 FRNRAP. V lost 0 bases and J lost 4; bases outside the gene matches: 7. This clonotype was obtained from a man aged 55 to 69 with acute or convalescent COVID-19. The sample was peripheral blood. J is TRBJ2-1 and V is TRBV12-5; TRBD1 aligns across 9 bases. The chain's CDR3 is CASGLVLNRGLYNEQFF. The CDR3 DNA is TGTGCTAGTGGTTTGGTACTTAACAGGGGGCTTTACAATGAGCAGTTCTTC.